The source of this T cell receptor beta chain is a study of cytomegalovirus exposure and HLA in healthy donors. The study's findings and limits: Most TCR sequences showed up rarely, but some public TCRs showed up in many donors. Testing in vitro showed a few CMV-associated chains specific for CMV antigens.

Germline assignment: CDR1 SGHNT and CDR2 YYREEE (reference sequence). V lost 1 base, J lost 6 bases, and 20 bases lay in between. This CDR3 spans 16 amino acids. Concerning this clone: The antigen is undetermined.

Profiling relied on immunoSEQ multiplex PCR, and the TCRdb table lists in-frame clones only, not all of them. The sample comprises roughly 330,000 clones, roughly 90% of which are singletons, and 0.95% to 1.5% rests with the top ten. The TCR was taken from a woman between 25 and 40 years old in good health and CMV-seropositive. The sample consisted of PBMCs. The chain recombines TRBV5-4 with TRBJ2-7; D is tentatively TRBD1 or TRBD2 (6 bases each). The CDR3 protein is CASSLRLGGRGGEQYF. The CDR3 nucleotides read TGTGCCAGCAGCTTGCGGCTGGGGGGCAGGGGCGGCGAGCAGTACTTC.